This TCR beta chain was found in a study of blood T cell repertoires in COVID-19 (dated by TCRdb to the early 2020s). Notes on the research overall: Samples covering the acute and convalescent phases of COVID-19 were provided by collaborators in the United States, Italy and Spain. HLA class I and class II types, where available, came from metadata supplied by the sample provider rather than from assay-based typing. The dataset comprised deeply sampled blood TCRbeta repertoires from subjects exposed to, actively infected with, or recovered from COVID-19. Sample metadata almost always included a de-identified subject ID, COVID-19 status, age in years and sex. A freely available public database, intended as a resource for researchers studying the immune response to SARS-CoV-2, is where the repertoires were released. Samples were obtained from the ongoing ImmuneRACE study (first 160 participants) and from 950 to 1,500 subjects provided by 6 global collaborators. The prospective study material was composed of cDNA or gDNA derived from T cells, B-cell-depleted T cells, or PBMCs.

V sheds 4 bases and J sheds 2 bases, leaving 16 bases between their ends. The CDR3 numbers 17 residues from cysteine through phenylalanine. Only the CDR3 DNA is retained, 51 bases long and in frame from the first base. CDR1 SGDLS and CDR2 YYNGEE are derived from the germline V gene. About this clone: Its antigen is still unknown. The input lacks base qualities; no much larger clone sits a single base away.

The collaborating institutions used their own protocols to collect whole blood in K2EDTA tubes. Collaborator samples were shipped for TCRbeta analysis as frozen whole blood, isolated PBMCs, or DNA extracted from either sample type. TCRbeta CDR3 regions were amplified from genomic DNA by means of the immunoSEQ Assay, a bias-controlled multiplex PCR. The authors' analysis ran thus. Nucleated cell counts per sample were estimated from amplification of reference gene primers within the assay. To quantify the absolute abundance of each unique TCRbeta CDR3 rearrangement, sequence reads were collapsed and filtered. For each sample, productive Simpson clonality was calculated as the square root of Simpson's diversity index over productive rearrangements. This immuneACCESS table, as held by TCRdb, lists in-frame sequences with V and J called but not all clones. Of the missing ones, under half trace to an unresolved V gene in checked studies; the others have no known cause. That table is the source of V, J and clone size, and D and trimming were worked out from the DNA. The sample table lists fewer than 180,000 clones, 65% to 90% of them with a count of one. The ten largest clones take up more than 3% of the sample.

The research as a whole found: The quantity of clinical and demographic metadata differed by source and by participant and was supplied without curation.

The sequenced material came from peripheral blood. Here the chain combines TRBV9 and TRBJ2-6; the D region possibly corresponds to TRBD1 (6 bases align). This sequence originates from a man in his 70s with acute or convalescent COVID-19. This receptor carries the CDR3 CASSPLQGTTGANVLTF. In nucleotide form, the sequence is TGTGCCAGCAGCCCTCTCCAAGGGACAACTGGGGCCAACGTCCTGACTTTC. Here the CDR3 is joined to the reference TRBV9 and TRBJ2-6 genes, and the full variable domain is: DSGVTQTPKHLITATGQRVTLRCSPRSGDLSVYWYQQSLDQGLQFLIQYYNGEERAKGNILERFSAQQFPDLHSELNLSSLELGDSALYFCASSPLQGTTGANVLTFGAGSRLTVL.